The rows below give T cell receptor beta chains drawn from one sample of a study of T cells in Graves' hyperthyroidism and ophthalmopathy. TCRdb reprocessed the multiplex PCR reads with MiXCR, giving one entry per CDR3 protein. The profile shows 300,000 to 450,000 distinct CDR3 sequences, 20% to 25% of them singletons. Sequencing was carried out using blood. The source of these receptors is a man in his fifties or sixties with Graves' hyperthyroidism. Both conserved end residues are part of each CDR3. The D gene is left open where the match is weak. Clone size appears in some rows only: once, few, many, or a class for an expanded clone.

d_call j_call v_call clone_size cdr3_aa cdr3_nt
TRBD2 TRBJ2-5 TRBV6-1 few CASTPLAGETQYF TGTGCCAGCACCCCGCTAGCGGGAGAGACCCAGTACTTC
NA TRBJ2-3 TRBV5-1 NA CASSTRGPADTQYF TGCGCCAGCAGCACCCGAGGGCCCGCAGATACGCAGTATTTT
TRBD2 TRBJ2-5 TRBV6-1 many CASSEGPGLADLFQETQYF TGTGCCAGCAGTGAAGGACCGGGACTAGCGGACCTCTTCCAAGAGACCCAGTACTTC
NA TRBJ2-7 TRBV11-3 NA CASSLVGSEGEQYF TGTGCCAGCAGTTTGGTCGGGAGCGAGGGAGAGCAGTACTTC
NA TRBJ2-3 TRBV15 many CATSRVDPTDTQYF TGTGCCACCAGCAGAGTGGATCCCACAGATACGCAGTATTTT
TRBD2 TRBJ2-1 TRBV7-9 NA CASSTGLAASLTYNEQFF TGTGCCAGCAGCACGGGACTAGCGGCTTCACTAACCTACAATGAGCAGTTCTTC
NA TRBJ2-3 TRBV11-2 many CASSLFRVVARTTVKRDTQYF TGTGCCAGCAGCTTATTTCGGGTGGTCGCTCGAACGACAGTGAAGAGAGATACGCAGTATTTT
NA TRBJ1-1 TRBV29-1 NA CSVRDRSNTEAFF TGCAGCGTCCGGGACCGCTCGAACACTGAAGCTTTCTTT
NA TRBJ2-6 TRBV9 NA CASSVKKGYSGANVLTF TGTGCCAGCAGCGTAAAAAAAGGTTATTCTGGGGCCAACGTCCTGACTTTC
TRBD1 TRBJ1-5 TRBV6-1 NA CASSYEQGIDNQPQHF TGTGCCAGCAGCTACGAACAGGGGATAGACAATCAGCCCCAGCATTTT
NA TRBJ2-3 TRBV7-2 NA CASSETSADTQYF TGTGCCAGCAGCGAAACGTCCGCAGATACGCAGTATTTT
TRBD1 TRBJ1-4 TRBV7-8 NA CASSLGGTGTQKLFF TGTGCCAGCAGCTTAGGAGGGACAGGGACCCAAAAACTGTTTTTT
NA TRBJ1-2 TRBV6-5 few CASSYFGGFAGYTF TGTGCCAGCAGTTACTTTGGGGGTTTTGCTGGCTACACCTTC
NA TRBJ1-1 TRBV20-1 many CSAPMGERAFF TGCAGTGCCCCCATGGGAGAACGAGCTTTCTTT
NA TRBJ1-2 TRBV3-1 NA CASSHGRPGGYTF TGTGCCAGCAGCCACGGGAGACCAGGTGGCTACACCTTC
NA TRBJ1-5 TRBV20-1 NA CSATPLRTDTNQPQHF TGCAGTGCTACACCACTCAGGACAGACACAAATCAGCCCCAGCATTTT
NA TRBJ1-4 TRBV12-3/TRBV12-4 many CASSPGVDNEKLFF TGTGCCAGCAGCCCAGGGGTGGATAATGAAAAACTGTTTTTT
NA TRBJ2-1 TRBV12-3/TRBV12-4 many CASSPGTINEQFF TGTGCCAGCAGTCCAGGGACAATAAATGAGCAGTTCTTC
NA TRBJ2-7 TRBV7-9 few CASGKVSYEQYF TGTGCCAGCGGGAAAGTCTCCTACGAGCAGTACTTC
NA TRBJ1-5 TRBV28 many CASSSNRVWQPQHF TGTGCCAGCAGCTCAAATAGGGTCTGGCAGCCCCAGCATTTT
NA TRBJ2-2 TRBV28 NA CASSFTLLGGELFF TGTGCCAGCAGTTTCACCCTTTTAGGCGGGGAGCTGTTTTTT
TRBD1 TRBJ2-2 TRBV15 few CATSRKGQGAGELFF TGTGCCACCAGCAGAAAAGGACAGGGTGCCGGGGAGCTGTTTTTT
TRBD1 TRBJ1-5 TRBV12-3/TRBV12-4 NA CASSSRTGDYQPQHF TGTGCCAGCAGTTCTAGGACAGGGGACTATCAGCCCCAGCATTTT
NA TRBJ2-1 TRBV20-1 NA CSASTTLRRSNEQFF TGCAGTGCTAGCACCACACTTAGGAGAAGCAATGAGCAGTTCTTC
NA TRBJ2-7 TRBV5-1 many CASSNHSGAYYEQYF TGCGCCAGCAGCAACCACTCGGGGGCCTACTACGAGCAGTACTTC
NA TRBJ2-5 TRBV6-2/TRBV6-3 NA CASSLLQETRYF TGTGCCAGCAGCCTCCTGCAAGAGACCCGGTACTTC
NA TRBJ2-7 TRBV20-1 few CSARGGRDYEQYF TGCAGTGCTAGAGGGGGCAGGGACTACGAGCAGTACTTC
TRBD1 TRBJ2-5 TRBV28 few CASSRSGTGGPGTRKETQYF TGTGCCAGCAGTAGGTCCGGGACAGGGGGTCCCGGGACTAGGAAGGAGACCCAGTACTTC
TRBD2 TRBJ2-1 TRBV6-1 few CASTALAGAYNEQFF TGTGCCAGCACCGCTCTAGCGGGAGCCTACAATGAGCAGTTCTTC
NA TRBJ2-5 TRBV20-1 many CSARRGAAQETQYF TGCAGTGCTAGGAGGGGAGCGGCTCAAGAGACCCAGTACTTC
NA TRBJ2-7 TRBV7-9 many CASSPRQGRIYEQYF TGTGCCAGCAGCCCCCGGCAGGGCCGTATCTACGAGCAGTACTTC
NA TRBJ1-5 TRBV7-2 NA CASSLQVDQPQHF TGTGCCAGCAGTTTACAGGTAGATCAGCCCCAGCATTTT
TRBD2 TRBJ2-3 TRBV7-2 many CASSLGGTSGTDTQYF TGTGCCAGCAGCTTAGGAGGTACTAGCGGCACAGATACGCAGTATTTT
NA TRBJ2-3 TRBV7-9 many CASSPRLVADTQYF TGTGCCAGCAGCCCCCGACTAGTAGCGGATACGCAGTATTTT
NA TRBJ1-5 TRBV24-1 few CATSDPGGPQHF TGTGCCACCAGTGATCCAGGTGGGCCCCAGCATTTT
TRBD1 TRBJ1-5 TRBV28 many CASTYVGGTGVQPQHF TGTGCCAGCACCTACGTGGGGGGGACAGGGGTCCAGCCCCAGCATTTT
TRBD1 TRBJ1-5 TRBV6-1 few CASSVGTGYNQPQHF TGTGCCAGCAGTGTAGGGACAGGGTACAATCAGCCCCAGCATTTT
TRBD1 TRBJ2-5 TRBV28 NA CASSITGGGEEETQYF TGTGCCAGCAGTATCACAGGGGGCGGGGAGGAAGAGACCCAGTACTTC
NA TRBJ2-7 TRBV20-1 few CSARGVAGTYEQYF TGCAGTGCTAGAGGGGTCGCCGGAACCTACGAGCAGTACTTC
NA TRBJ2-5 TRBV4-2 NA CASSQDQSETQYF TGTGCCAGCAGCCAAGATCAGTCAGAGACCCAGTACTTC
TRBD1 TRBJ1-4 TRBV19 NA CASSSRTGAEKLFF TGTGCCAGTAGTAGTCGGACAGGGGCGGAAAAACTGTTTTTT
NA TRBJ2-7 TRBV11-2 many CASSLARVYYEQYF TGTGCCAGCAGCTTAGCGCGGGTTTACTACGAGCAGTACTTC
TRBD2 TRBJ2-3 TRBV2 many CASSETSGDTQYF TGTGCCAGCAGTGAAACTAGCGGAGATACGCAGTATTTT
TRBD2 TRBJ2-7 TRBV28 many CASSFPGTSYEQYF TGTGCCAGCAGTTTCCCCGGGACTAGCTACGAGCAGTACTTC
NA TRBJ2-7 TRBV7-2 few CASSLVYDAYEQYF TGTGCCAGCAGCTTAGTATACGATGCCTACGAGCAGTACTTC